This T cell receptor beta chain was recorded in a study of T cell responses to AZD1222 COVID-19 vaccine (dated by TCRdb to about 2021). Study-level background: AZD1222 recipients with second doses at about 4 weeks or about 12 weeks were pooled, because spike-specific TCR depth and breadth did not differ between schedules. A total of around 240 trial participants underwent TCR sequencing, of whom 207 received two doses of AZD1222 and about 26 received two doses of the MenACWY control vaccine. Trial participants were enrolled by age into subgroups of 18-55, 56-69 and 70-plus years, and 148, 28 and 57 TCR-sequenced participants, respectively, were included in these subgroups.

Here is what the overall study found, with its caveats: No day 14 peak-response samples were available, so repertoires were characterized only after the peak T cell response. After two AZD1222 doses, spike-specific TCR breadth and depth were significantly higher than at day 0 and than in MenACWY recipients. Most participants were white British and females outnumbered males, and the authors suggested that clonal diversity may have been underestimated. Reportedly, almost half of the unique spike-specific TCRs recognized epitopes lying outside the regions that are mutated in the B.1.351 and B.1.1.7 variants. The 56-69-year group was small, and its depth increase did not reach significance, likely because of low power. The vaccine-associated CD4 TCRs covered the entire spike protein, and the dominant responses fell in regions 160-218 and 743-854. Conclusions about previously exposed vaccinees were limited because only six AZD1222 recipients were SARS-CoV-2 seropositive at baseline.

Comments on this clone: Its binding antigen is unknown. Base qualities are not recorded, but no much larger clone differs from it by a single base.

The CDR3 contains 13 residues, cysteine and phenylalanine counted. Only the CDR3 portion is preserved as DNA: 39 bases, with reading frame beginning at the first base. V is clipped by 3 bases and J by 4 bases, and the sequence between their germline boundaries is 10 bases long. CDR1 SGDLS and CDR2 YYNGEE were looked up in the germline V gene. According to the study, the label for this sample's time point signals: baseline before first vaccination. The vaccinee samples were drawn from two UK trials, COV001 and COV002, one of which was a single-blind randomized controlled phase 2/3 trial testing AZD1222 (ChAdOx1 nCoV-19) in healthy adults. For TCRbeta chain sequencing, PBMC samples were collected from trial participants at day 0 and at day 28 after the second dose. The CDR3 regions of human TCRbeta chains were analyzed by immunosequencing. Processing in the source paper ran as follows. Repertoire TCRs were matched against a reference library of SARS-CoV-2-specific TCRs generated with the MIRA antigen-specificity platform. Breadth meant the fraction of unique TCRs that were SARS-CoV-2-associated, whereas depth meant the fraction of total T cells that were SARS-CoV-2-associated. Using the MIRA data, each spike-specific TCR was assigned both to the spike region to which the TCR was reactive and to a CD4 or CD8 class. Log10-transformed breadth and depth values were compared by one-way ANOVA with Sidak's multiple comparisons tests. TCRdb re-hosts the immuneACCESS table, in-frame sequences only. Its copies lack some clones; in the studies checked, an unresolved V gene accounts for under half of them, and the cause for the rest is not known. D and trimming were read from the DNA, whereas the V and J calls and clone size are those reported in that table. This sample gives 100,000 to 150,000 clones in total; just over 85% of them show up just once. The ten largest clonotypes hold approximately 8% of the sample.

The rearranged segments are TRBV9 and TRBJ1-2; D gene: possibly TRBD1, on 5 matching bases. This material consisted of peripheral blood, taken on day 0 of AZD1222 vaccination. The receptor's source is an adult in good health. The DNA is as follows: TGTGCCAGCAGCGAAGGGACGGGCTATGGCTACACCTTC. This encodes CASSEGTGYGYTF.